Listed below are T cell receptor beta chains from one sample, sequenced in a study of T cell responses to AZD1222 COVID-19 vaccine. The data were produced by immunoSEQ multiplex PCR, yet TCRdb's version contains in-frame clones alone and is incomplete. The sample has about 140,000 clones; 90% to 95% are singletons. The specimen was peripheral blood, collected on day 0 of AZD1222 vaccination. These receptors all stem from an adult in good health. The CDR3 runs from the conserved cysteine through the conserved F or W. The D gene is left open where the match is weak. The listing skips clone size in some rows; elsewhere it reads once, few, many or a size class.

>TRBJ1-5|NA|once|TRBV6-6
TGTGCCAGCAGTTACTTAGGGGGGGATCAGCCCCAGCATTTT
CASSYLGGDQPQHF
>TRBJ2-7|NA|NA|TRBV18
TGTGCCAGCTCACCAAGGGGGGACGAGCAGTACTTC
CASSPRGDEQYF
>TRBJ1-2|NA|NA|TRBV29-1
TGCAGCGTTGTCTCTCCGGGACGGATCTATGGCTACACCTTC
CSVVSPGRIYGYTF
>TRBJ1-2|TRBD1|NA|TRBV5-6
TGTGCCAGCAGCTTGGGACAGGGGGCTTACTATGGCTACACCTTC
CASSLGQGAYYGYTF
>TRBJ2-7|NA|NA|TRBV19
TGTGCCAGTAGTAACTTGGACCGATCCTACGAGCAGTACTTC
CASSNLDRSYEQYF
>TRBJ1-1|NA|few|TRBV6-1
TGTGCCAGCAGTGAAGGGGTATGGACGGATAAAATGAACACTGAAGCTTTCTTT
CASSEGVWTDKMNTEAFF
>TRBJ2-3|NA|NA|TRBV5-5
TGTGCCAGCAGCTGGGATTTCAGATTAGATACGCAGTATTTT
CASSWDFRLDTQYF
>TRBJ2-5|TRBD1|NA|TRBV5-4
TGTGCCAGCAGCGGGGGACAGGCTTTTGGGGAGACCCAGTACTTC
CASSGGQAFGETQYF
>TRBJ2-5|TRBD2|NA|TRBV5-4
TGTGCCAGCAGCCGCAGTGGGGGGGGTCCTCAAGAGACCCAGTACTTC
CASSRSGGGPQETQYF
>TRBJ2-3|TRBD1|NA|TRBV5-1
TGCGCCAGCAGCCCCGGGACAGGGGCAGATACGCAGTATTTT
CASSPGTGADTQYF
>TRBJ1-2|NA|NA|TRBV7-9
TGTGCCAGCAGCTTAGGACATCCGTTATCTGGTCTTAACTATGGCTACACCTTC
CASSLGHPLSGLNYGYTF
>TRBJ2-2|TRBD1|once|TRBV5-1
TGCGCCAGCAGCTTCACAGGGGTCGGTACCGGGGAGCTGTTTTTT
CASSFTGVGTGELFF
>TRBJ2-4|TRBD1|NA|TRBV28
TGTGCCAGCAGCCCGAGACAGGGGGCTGGATCCAAAAACATTCAGTACTTC
CASSPRQGAGSKNIQYF
>TRBJ2-7|TRBD2|NA|TRBV9
TGTGCCAGCAGCAGGCGGGGGGACCCAGAAGGGGACCACGAGCAGTACTTC
CASSRRGDPEGDHEQYF
>TRBJ1-2|NA|NA|TRBV29-1
TGCAGCGTACCGGACAGAATTAACTATGGCTACACCTTC
CSVPDRINYGYTF
>TRBJ2-5|NA|NA|TRBV28
TGTGCCAGCAGTCCCACTTCCCCCCAAGAGACCCAGTACTTC
CASSPTSPQETQYF
>TRBJ2-3|TRBD1|NA|TRBV6-1
TGTGCCAGCAGTGGACCGGGACAGGGTGGCACAGATACGCAGTATTTT
CASSGPGQGGTDTQYF
>TRBJ1-5|NA|NA|TRBV12-5
TGTGCTAGTGGTTTGGCCTCCAATCAGCCCCAGCATTTT
CASGLASNQPQHF
>TRBJ2-1|TRBD1|NA|TRBV27
TGTGCCAGCAGTAGGGGACAGGGCAAAGATGAGCAGTTCTTC
CASSRGQGKDEQFF
>TRBJ1-2|TRBD1|NA|TRBV7-9
TGTGCCAGCAGCTCCTGGACAGGGGGTCCCCGAACGGGAGGCTACACCTTC
CASSSWTGGPRTGGYTF
>TRBJ2-3|NA|NA|TRBV6-2/TRBV6-3
TGTGCCAGCAGTTACTCTCTAGGAGTCCCAGATACGCAGTATTTT
CASSYSLGVPDTQYF
>TRBJ1-6|TRBD1|NA|TRBV18
TGTGCCAGCTCCCCTCTAGGGGGCCAGACTAATTCACCCCTCCACTTT
CASSPLGGQTNSPLHF
>TRBJ2-5|TRBD1|NA|TRBV5-4
TGTGCCAGCAGCTTACAGGGGGTCCCAGAGACCCAGTACTTC
CASSLQGVPETQYF
>TRBJ1-4|NA|NA|TRBV7-2
TGTGCCAGCAGCCTACGCCTAACAACTAATGAAAAACTGTTTTTT
CASSLRLTTNEKLFF
>TRBJ2-1|TRBD2|NA|TRBV27
TGTGCCAGCAGTCTTGGCGGGAGCAAGAGGAATGAGCAGTTCTTC
CASSLGGSKRNEQFF
>TRBJ1-2|NA|NA|TRBV5-1
TGCGCCAGCAGCACCGAGGCAGGGAGGGATAGCTACACCTTC
CASSTEAGRDSYTF
>TRBJ2-3|TRBD2|NA|TRBV25-1
TGTGCCAGCAGTGAATTGGGTAGCGGGGTCACAGATACGCAGTATTTT
CASSELGSGVTDTQYF
>TRBJ1-1|TRBD1|NA|TRBV11-2
TGTGCCAGCAGCCGAAGGCAGGGGGACACTGAAGCTTTCTTT
CASSRRQGDTEAFF
>TRBJ2-7|TRBD2|once|TRBV7-8
TGTGCCAGCAGCTTACTAGCGGAGGACTCCGAGCAGTACTTC
CASSLLAEDSEQYF
>TRBJ2-7|NA|NA|TRBV29-1
TGCAGCGTTGGAGGCAGCTCCTACGAGCAGTACTTC
CSVGGSSYEQYF
>TRBJ1-6|NA|NA|TRBV23-1
TGCGCCAGCACCGAGAAGGGAGGATCCGATAATTCACCCCTCCACTTT
CASTEKGGSDNSPLHF
>TRBJ1-2|NA|NA|TRBV20-1
TGCAGTGCTAGACAGGGCGGCTACACCTTC
CSARQGGYTF
>TRBJ1-1|NA|NA|TRBV18
TGTGCCAGCTCACCACCGGGGGGCTCGAACACTGAAGCTTTCTTT
CASSPPGGSNTEAFF
>TRBJ2-7|NA|NA|TRBV12-5
TGTGCTAGTGGTCCCCGACAGAGCTCCTACGAGCAGTACTTC
CASGPRQSSYEQYF
>TRBJ2-1|NA|NA|TRBV21-1
TGTGCCAAGGGACCCCCCGGCAATGAGCAGTTCTTC
CAKGPPGNEQFF
>TRBJ2-7|NA|NA|TRBV3-1/TRBV3-2
TGTGCCAGCAGCCAAGATTTGGGAATGGTCTACGAGCAGTACTTC
CASSQDLGMVYEQYF
>TRBJ2-3|NA|NA|TRBV2
TGTGCCAGCAGTGAAAGTCGGGGACCATCGAACACAGATACGCAGTATTTT
CASSESRGPSNTDTQYF
>TRBJ1-6|TRBD1|NA|TRBV19
TGTGCCAGTAGTTCACCTCCGGGACAGAGTCCTAATTCACCCCTCCACTTT
CASSSPPGQSPNSPLHF
>TRBJ1-1|TRBD1|NA|TRBV9
TGTGCCAGCAGCGGTACCGGGACAGAGAAATCTCTGGGGATGAACACTGAAGCTTTCTTT
CASSGTGTEKSLGMNTEAFF
>TRBJ1-5|NA|NA|TRBV28
TGTGCCAGCAGTTTATATCGGGGACTCAATCAGCCCCAGCATTTT
CASSLYRGLNQPQHF
>TRBJ1-6|NA|NA|TRBV12-3/TRBV12-4
TGTGCCAGCAGTCGGGAATCTTATTCACCCCTCCACTTT
CASSRESYSPLHF
>TRBJ2-1|TRBD2|NA|TRBV11-2
TGTGCCAGCAGCCTACGGACTAGCGGATCCTACAATGAGCAGTTCTTC
CASSLRTSGSYNEQFF
>TRBJ2-1|TRBD2|once|TRBV19
TGTGCCAGTAGTATCAGTAGACCTAGCGGGAGTATCAATGAGCAGTTCTTC
CASSISRPSGSINEQFF
>TRBJ1-4|NA|NA|TRBV5-5
TGTGCCAGCAGCTTGGGTCTCATCAGATCTGCAACTAATGAAAAACTGTTTTTT
CASSLGLIRSATNEKLFF
>TRBJ1-5|NA|NA|TRBV10-1
TGCGCCAGCAGTGAGAGGCCGGGTTATAGCAATCAGCCCCAGCATTTT
CASSERPGYSNQPQHF
>TRBJ1-6|TRBD1|NA|TRBV27
TGTGCCAGCAGTTTAAGATCCCCCGGGACAGGGGGTCGCGGGTATAATTCACCCCTCCACTTT
CASSLRSPGTGGRGYNSPLHF
>TRBJ1-5|NA|NA|TRBV7-2
TGTGCCAGCAGGAGATTCCCTGATCAGCCCCAGCATTTT
CASRRFPDQPQHF
>TRBJ1-4|TRBD1|NA|TRBV2
TGTGCCAGCAGTCCCGGGACAGCTAATGAAAAACTGTTTTTT
CASSPGTANEKLFF
>TRBJ1-2|NA|NA|TRBV12-5
TGTGCTAGTGGTTTGCCCGGCCGCGGAGGCTACACCTTC
CASGLPGRGGYTF
>TRBJ1-1|NA|NA|TRBV10-1
TGCGCCAGCAGCCTCGGACCGAACACTGAAGCTTTCTTT
CASSLGPNTEAFF